This T cell receptor (beta chain) was recorded in a study of tumor-infiltrating lymphocytes in primary liver carcinoma. Trimming pared 4 bases from V and 7 bases from J, leaving 11 bases between. Germline CDR1 reads SGHNT; CDR2 reads YYREEE (reference sequence). The CDR3 has 13 amino acids. Making TCR beta cDNA involved approximately 0.5 ug total RNA and a constant-region primer. The TCR beta library was amplified through three nested multiplex PCR rounds in a modified ARM-PCR procedure. The two initial PCR rounds, 9 to 11 cycles each, used TRBV1-TRBV30 forward and C-beta reverse primers. MiXCR, run by TCRdb on the multiplex PCR reads, gives a single entry per CDR3 protein. Among fewer than 400,000 distinct CDR3 sequences listed, around three fifths were seen once. Out of unsorted whole blood came the blood RNA, and germline DNA was extracted as well.

This TCR came from a woman aged 25-40 years with primary liver carcinoma and hepatitis B virus infection. The chain has TRBV5-4 and TRBJ2-2; D is uncertain. The sample consisted of peripheral blood. The CDR3 loop reads CASSLSVDGELFF. Here the CDR3 DNA reads TGTGCCAGCAGCCTGAGTGTTGACGGGGAGCTGTTTTTT.